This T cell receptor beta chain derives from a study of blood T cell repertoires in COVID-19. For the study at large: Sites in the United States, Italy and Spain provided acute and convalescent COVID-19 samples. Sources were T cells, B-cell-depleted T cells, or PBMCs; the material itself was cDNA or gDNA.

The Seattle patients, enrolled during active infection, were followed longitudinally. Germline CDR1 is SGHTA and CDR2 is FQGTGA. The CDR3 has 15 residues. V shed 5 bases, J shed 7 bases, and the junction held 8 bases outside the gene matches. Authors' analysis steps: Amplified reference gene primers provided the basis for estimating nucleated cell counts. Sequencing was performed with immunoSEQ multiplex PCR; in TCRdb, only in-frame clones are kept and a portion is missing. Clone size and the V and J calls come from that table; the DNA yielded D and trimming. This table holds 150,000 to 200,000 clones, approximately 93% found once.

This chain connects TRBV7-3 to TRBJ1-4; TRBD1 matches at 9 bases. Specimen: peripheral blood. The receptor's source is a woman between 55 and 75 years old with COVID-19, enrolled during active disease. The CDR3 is CASSVYRGLLEKLFF. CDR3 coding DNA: TGTGCCAGCAGCGTTTACAGGGGGCTCCTTGAAAAACTGTTTTTT.